These T cell receptor beta chains were read from a single sample in a study of T cell clusters in autoimmune cytopenias. Following a re-call of the multiplex PCR reads, TCRdb has one entry per CDR3 protein and lacks DNA. The sample table sets out 6,000 to 6,500 distinct CDR3 sequences. This sample also belongs to another study, concerning T cell repertoires in aging, cancer and after chemotherapy.

Source material: peripheral blood. The receptor set was obtained from a human donor in good health. Both conserved end residues are part of each CDR3.

CDR3 length	V gene	J gene	CDR3 protein
13	TRBV20-1	TRBJ1-1	CSARGVTDTEAFF
15	TRBV10-3	TRBJ2-7	CAISGLAGADYEQYF
14	TRBV9	TRBJ2-3	CASSVVGDTDTQYF
14	TRBV20-1	TRBJ2-2	CSAPGSGISGELFF
16	TRBV12-3/TRBV12-4	TRBJ1-2	CASSLYGQGDGYGYTF
13	TRBV7-2	TRBJ1-5	CASSIRGDQPQHF
15	TRBV20-1	TRBJ2-5	CSAAIPSGTRETQYF
14	TRBV6-2/TRBV6-3	TRBJ2-7	CASSYSGSTYEQYF
13	TRBV6-5	TRBJ1-2	CASSPTGIGGYTF
13	TRBV30	TRBJ2-7	CAWSRGRSYEQYF
14	TRBV20-1	TRBJ2-1	CSARAASGNNEQFF
13	TRBV6-1	TRBJ1-5	CASVLAPDQPQHF
17	TRBV12-3/TRBV12-4	TRBJ2-3	CASSLRTSGGATDTQYF
12	TRBV10-3	TRBJ1-2	CAISEDRDGYTF
15	TRBV27	TRBJ1-2	CATLTPDGTNYGYTF